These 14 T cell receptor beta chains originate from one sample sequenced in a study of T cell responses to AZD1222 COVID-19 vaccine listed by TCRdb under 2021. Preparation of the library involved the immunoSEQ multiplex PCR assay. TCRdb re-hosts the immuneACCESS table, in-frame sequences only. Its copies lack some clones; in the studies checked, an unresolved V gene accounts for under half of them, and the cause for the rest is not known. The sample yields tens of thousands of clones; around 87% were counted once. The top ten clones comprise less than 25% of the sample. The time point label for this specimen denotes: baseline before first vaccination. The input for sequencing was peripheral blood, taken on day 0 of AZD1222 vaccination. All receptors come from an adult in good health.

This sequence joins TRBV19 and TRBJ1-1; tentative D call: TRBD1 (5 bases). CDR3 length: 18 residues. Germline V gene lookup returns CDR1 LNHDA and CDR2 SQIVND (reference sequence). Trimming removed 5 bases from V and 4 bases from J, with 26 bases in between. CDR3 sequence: CASSEGWPAPGGATEAFF. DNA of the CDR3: TGTGCCAGTAGTGAAGGTTGGCCTGCCCCAGGAGGGGCCACTGAAGCTTTCTTT. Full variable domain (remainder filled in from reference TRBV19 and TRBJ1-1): DGGITQSPKYLFRKEGQNVTLSCEQNLNHDAMYWYRQDPGQGLRLIYYSQIVNDFQKGDIAEGYSVSREKKESFPLTVTSAQKNPTAFYLCASSEGWPAPGGATEAFFGQGTRLTVV.

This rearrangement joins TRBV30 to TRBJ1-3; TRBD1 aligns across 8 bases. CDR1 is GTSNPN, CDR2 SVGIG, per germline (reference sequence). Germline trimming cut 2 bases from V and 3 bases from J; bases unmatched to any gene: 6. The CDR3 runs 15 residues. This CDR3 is CAWSSPTGVGNTIYF. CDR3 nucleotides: TGTGCCTGGAGTTCACCGACAGGGGTTGGAAACACCATATATTTT.

CDR3 nucleotides: TGTGCCTGGATTCAGGGAGAAAACTATGGCTACACCTTC. Translated, it gives CAWIQGENYGYTF. The chain links TRBV30 to TRBJ1-2, with a possible D match to TRBD1 (5 bases). The length of the CDR3 is 13 residues. Germline CDR1 and CDR2: GTSNPN and SVGIG (reference sequence). Trimming took 4 bases from V and 2 from J, leaving 11 bases between them.

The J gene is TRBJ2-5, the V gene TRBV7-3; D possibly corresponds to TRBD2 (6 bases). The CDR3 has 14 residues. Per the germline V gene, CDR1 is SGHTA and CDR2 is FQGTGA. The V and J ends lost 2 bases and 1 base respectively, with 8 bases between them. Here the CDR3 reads CASSLSGVQETQYF. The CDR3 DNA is TGTGCCAGCAGCTTATCGGGGGTCCAAGAGACCCAGTACTTC.

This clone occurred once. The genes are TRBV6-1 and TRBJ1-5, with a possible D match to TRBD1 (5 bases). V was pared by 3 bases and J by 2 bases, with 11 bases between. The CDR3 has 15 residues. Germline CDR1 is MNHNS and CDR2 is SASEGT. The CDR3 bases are TGTGCCAGCAGTGAGGGGGTTTATGGCAATCAGCCCCAGCATTTT. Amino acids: CASSEGVYGNQPQHF.

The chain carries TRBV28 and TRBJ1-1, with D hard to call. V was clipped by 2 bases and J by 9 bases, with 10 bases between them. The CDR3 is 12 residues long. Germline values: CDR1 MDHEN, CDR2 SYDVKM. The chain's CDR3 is CASSLDKMQAFF. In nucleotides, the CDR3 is TGTGCCAGCAGTTTAGATAAGATGCAAGCTTTCTTT.

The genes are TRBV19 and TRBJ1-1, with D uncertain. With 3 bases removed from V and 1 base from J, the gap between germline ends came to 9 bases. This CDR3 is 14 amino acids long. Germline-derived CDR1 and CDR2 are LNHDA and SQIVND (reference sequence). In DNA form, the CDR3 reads TGTGCCAGTAGTATCCAGATAGCGAACACTGAAGCTTTCTTT. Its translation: CASSIQIANTEAFF.

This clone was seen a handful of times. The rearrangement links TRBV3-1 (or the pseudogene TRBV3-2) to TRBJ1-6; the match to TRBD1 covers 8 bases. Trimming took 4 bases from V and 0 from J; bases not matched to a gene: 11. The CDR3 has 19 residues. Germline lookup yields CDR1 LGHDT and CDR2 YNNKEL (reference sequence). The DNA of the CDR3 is TGTGCCAGCAGCCTAAAAGGACAGGGTGGGAGCTCCTATAATTCACCCCTCCACTTT. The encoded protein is CASSLKGQGGSSYNSPLHF.

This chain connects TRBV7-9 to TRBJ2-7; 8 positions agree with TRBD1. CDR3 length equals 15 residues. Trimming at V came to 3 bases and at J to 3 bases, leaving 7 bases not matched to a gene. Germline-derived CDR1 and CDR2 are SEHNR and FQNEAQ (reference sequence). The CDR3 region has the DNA TGTGCCAGCAGCTTCGCCGGGACAGGAGTCTACGAGCAGTACTTC. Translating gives CASSFAGTGVYEQYF.

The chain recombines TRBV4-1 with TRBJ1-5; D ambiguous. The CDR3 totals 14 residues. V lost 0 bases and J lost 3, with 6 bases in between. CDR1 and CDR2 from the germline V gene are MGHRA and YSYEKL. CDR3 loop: CASSQDRFNQPQHF. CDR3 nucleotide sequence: TGCGCCAGCAGCCAAGACAGATTCAATCAGCCCCAGCATTTT.

As DNA, the CDR3 is TGTGCCAGCAGTGACGGGGAAACCGGGGAGCTGTTTTTT. It specifies CASSDGETGELFF. The rearrangement uses TRBV6-4 and TRBJ2-2; D is unresolved. The CDR3 is made up of 13 amino acids. Trimming took off 2 bases at V and 5 bases at J, with 6 bases between the two ends. Germline CDR1 MRHNA, CDR2 SNTAGT.

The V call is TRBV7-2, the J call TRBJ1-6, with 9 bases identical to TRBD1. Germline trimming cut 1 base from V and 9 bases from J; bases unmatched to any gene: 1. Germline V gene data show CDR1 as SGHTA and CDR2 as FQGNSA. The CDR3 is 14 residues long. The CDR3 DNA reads TGTGCCAGCAGCTTAGGGACAGGGGTTTCACCCCTCCACTTT. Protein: CASSLGTGVSPLHF.

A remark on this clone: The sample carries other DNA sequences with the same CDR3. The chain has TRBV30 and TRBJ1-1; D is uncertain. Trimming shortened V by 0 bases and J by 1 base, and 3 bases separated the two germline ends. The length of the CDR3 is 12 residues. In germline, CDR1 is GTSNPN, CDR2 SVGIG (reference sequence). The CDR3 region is CAWSVRNTEAFF. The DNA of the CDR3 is TGTGCCTGGAGTGTTAGGAACACTGAAGCTTTCTTT.

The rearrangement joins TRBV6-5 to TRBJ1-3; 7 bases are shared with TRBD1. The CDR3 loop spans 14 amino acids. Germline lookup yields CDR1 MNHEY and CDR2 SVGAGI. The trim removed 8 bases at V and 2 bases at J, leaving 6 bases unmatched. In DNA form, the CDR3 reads TGTGCCAGCGGGGATCAGGGGGCTGGAAACACCATATATTTT. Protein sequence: CASGDQGAGNTIYF.